This T cell receptor beta chain was retrieved from a study of T cells expressing NK-cell markers. On the study more broadly: The study sequenced eight donors, seven HCMV-seropositive and one seronegative.

There are 16 residues in the CDR3. Germline lookup yields CDR1 MNHEY and CDR2 SVGEGT. For TCR beta, cDNA was produced by 5'RACE template switching with UMIs. TCRdb reprocessed the 5' RACE reads; each CDR3 protein has one entry and no DNA is given. This listing includes about 160,000 distinct CDR3 sequences. Sequenced: blood T cells: a sorted CD56 or NKG2C T cell subset, CD4+ or CD8+ T cells, or bulk PBMC T cells (not recorded which). The chain recombines TRBV6-2 or TRBV6-3 with TRBJ1-2; checking the TCRdb D call of TRBD1 is not possible without DNA. The clonotype comes from a woman between 18 and 70 years old in good health. The chain's CDR3 is CASSYDFPGQLYGYTF.